This entry lists 4 T cell receptor beta chains sequenced from one sample in a study of CD8+ T cells in alopecia areata. Extracted RNA was reverse transcribed into cDNA, the sequencing template. Assay used: immunoSEQ multiplex PCR; TCRdb lists only in-frame clones, some missing. The profile shows about 37,000 clones, roughly 53% of them singletons. The authors sorted CD4+ cells into CD25+CD127- cells for a few patients. The sequenced material came from CD4+ Tregs sorted from blood. The source is a human donor with alopecia areata.

This chain links TRBV7-3 with TRBJ1-1; D is unclear. The V end was cut by 0 bases, the J end by 1 base, with 3 bases between. This CDR3 is 13 amino acids long. Germline V lookup: CDR1 SGHTA, CDR2 FQGTGA. The CDR3 bases are TGTGCCAGCAGCTTAACGTGGAACACTGAAGCTTTCTTT. It is translated as CASSLTWNTEAFF.

The gene calls are TRBV4-1 and TRBJ1-5, with D tentatively TRBD1 (5 bases). Germline CDR1 and CDR2: MGHRA and YSYEKL. V was shortened by 0 bases and J by 2 bases, with 11 bases between the two germline ends. This CDR3 has 16 residues. CDR3 amino acids: CASSQEAGGGNQPQHF. CDR3 in DNA: TGCGCCAGCAGCCAAGAGGCGGGGGGAGGCAATCAGCCCCAGCATTTT.

The V and J genes are TRBV7-2 and TRBJ2-3, with TRBD2 identical over 9 bases. The CDR3 has 17 amino acids. Trimming at V came to 6 bases and at J to 2 bases, leaving 12 bases not matched to a gene. The V gene's germline CDR1 is SGHTA and CDR2 FQGNSA. The CDR3 spells CASSPMALAGTTDTQYF. CDR3 DNA sequence: TGTGCCAGCAGTCCTATGGCGCTAGCGGGGACCACAGATACGCAGTATTTT.

The J gene is TRBJ1-1, the V gene TRBV18, with a possible D match to TRBD1 (5 bases). In germline, CDR1 is KGHSH, CDR2 LQKENI. V was pared by 1 base and J by 1 base, with 10 bases between. There are 15 residues in the CDR3. CDR3 region: CASSPQGTGNTEAFF. Here the CDR3 DNA reads TGTGCCAGCTCACCACAAGGGACGGGGAACACTGAAGCTTTCTTT. Looking up the rest from reference TRBV18 and TRBJ1-1 gives the full variable domain: NAGVMQNPRHLVRRRGQEARLRCSPMKGHSHVYWYRQLPEEGLKFMVYLQKENIIDESGMPKERFSAEFPKEGPSILRIQQVVRGDSAAYFCASSPQGTGNTEAFFGQGTRLTVV.